This is a list of T cell receptor beta chains from one sample in a study of blood T cell repertoires in COVID-19. Measured with immunoSEQ multiplex PCR; TCRdb has only the in-frame clones, and not every one. The top ten clones hold roughly 7.7% of a sample with some 170,000 clones, more than 80% of them seen once. Material: peripheral blood. All receptors come from a woman aged 60-70 years with acute or convalescent COVID-19. CDR3s include the opening cysteine and the closing phenylalanine or tryptophan. D genes are given only for firm matches. Clone size is not always given. Where it is, it says once, few, many or a class for expanded clones.

j_call d_call v_call clone_size cdr3_aa cdr3_nt
TRBJ2-2 TRBD2 TRBV5-1 NA CASNLIGGRANTGELFF TGCGCCAGCAACCTCATCGGCGGGAGGGCCAACACCGGGGAGCTGTTTTTT
TRBJ2-2 NA TRBV3-1/TRBV3-2 NA CAVGRWNTGELFF TGTGCAGTGGGGAGGTGGAACACCGGGGAGCTGTTTTTT
TRBJ2-1 TRBD2 TRBV14 NA CASSQYLAGAHEQFF TGTGCCAGCAGCCAATACCTAGCGGGAGCCCACGAGCAGTTCTTC
TRBJ2-1 TRBD1 TRBV5-1 NA CASSVRTGVSYNEQFF TGCGCCAGCAGCGTAAGAACAGGGGTCTCCTACAATGAGCAGTTCTTC
TRBJ2-3 TRBD2 TRBV6-4 NA CASSALAGGRDTQYF TGTGCCAGCAGTGCTTTAGCGGGAGGGAGAGATACGCAGTATTTT
TRBJ2-3 NA TRBV6-5 NA CASKAGSTDTQYF TGTGCCAGCAAGGCGGGGAGCACAGATACGCAGTATTTT
TRBJ2-5 TRBD1 TRBV30 NA CASSTGGAETQYF TGTGCCTCTTCGACAGGGGGCGCAGAGACCCAGTACTTC
TRBJ1-1 NA TRBV10-2 NA CASSAQGRTEAFF TGCGCCAGCAGTGCCCAGGGCCGCACTGAAGCTTTCTTT
TRBJ2-2 TRBD2 TRBV7-3 once CASSLLPPSGRGSGELFF TGTGCCAGCAGCTTATTACCCCCTAGCGGGAGAGGTTCCGGGGAGCTGTTTTTT
TRBJ1-1 NA TRBV6-5 NA CASRWGRNTEAFF TGTGCCAGCAGGTGGGGCCGGAACACTGAAGCTTTCTTT
TRBJ1-6 NA TRBV14 few CASSQEATVSPLHF TGTGCCAGCAGCCAAGAAGCGACGGTTTCACCCCTCCACTTT
TRBJ1-2 NA TRBV6-5 NA CASSYSGVANYGYTF TGTGCCAGCAGTTACTCGGGCGTAGCTAACTATGGCTACACCTTC
TRBJ1-5 TRBD1 TRBV6-6 NA CASSYTGDNQPQHF TGTGCCAGCAGTTACACAGGGGATAATCAGCCCCAGCATTTT
TRBJ2-3 TRBD1 TRBV6-6 few CASSDLRDSSDTQYF TGTGCCAGCAGTGATCTTCGGGACAGTTCAGATACGCAGTATTTT
TRBJ2-2 NA TRBV18 NA CASSPPGRAGELFF TGTGCCAGCTCACCACCGGGCAGGGCCGGGGAGCTGTTTTTT